This T cell receptor (beta chain) was captured in a study of T cell clusters in autoimmune cytopenias. Each sample's input was roughly 270 ng genomic DNA, 30,000 to 45,000 genome equivalents. TRB was amplified by touch-down multiplex PCR, primer pools A and B combined. Following a re-call of the multiplex PCR reads, TCRdb has one entry per CDR3 protein and lacks DNA. This sample lists 10,000 to 11,000 distinct CDR3 sequences; its ten largest clones have approximately 31%. Germline V gene sequence: CDR1 SQVTM, CDR2 ANQGSEA. This CDR3 has 13 residues. This sample also appeared in a second study, on T cell repertoires in aging, cancer and after chemotherapy.

V and J are TRBV29-1 and TRBJ1-3; TCRdb selects TRBD1, and the lack of DNA leaves this call unchecked. The sample taken for sequencing was peripheral blood. The TCR originated in a human donor in good health. CDR3 loop: CSVGRGPGNTIYF.